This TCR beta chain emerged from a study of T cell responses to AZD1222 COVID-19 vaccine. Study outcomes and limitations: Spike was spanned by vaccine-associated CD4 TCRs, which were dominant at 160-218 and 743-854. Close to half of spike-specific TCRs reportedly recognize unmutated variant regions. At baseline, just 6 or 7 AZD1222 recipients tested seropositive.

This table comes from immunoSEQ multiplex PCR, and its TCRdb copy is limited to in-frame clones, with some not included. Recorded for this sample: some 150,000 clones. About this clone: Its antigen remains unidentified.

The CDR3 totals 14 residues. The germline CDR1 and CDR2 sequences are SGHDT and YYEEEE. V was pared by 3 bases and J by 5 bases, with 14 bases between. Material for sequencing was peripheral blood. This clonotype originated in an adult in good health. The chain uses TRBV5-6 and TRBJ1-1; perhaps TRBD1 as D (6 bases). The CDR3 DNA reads TGTGCCAGCAGCTCACAGGGAGTAAGGACTGAAGCTTTCTTT. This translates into CASSSQGVRTEAFF.